This TCR beta chain was documented in a study of blood T cell repertoires in COVID-19. Overall study context: The United States, Italy and Spain provided the acute and convalescent COVID-19 samples. PBMCs, B-cell-depleted T cells, or T cells provided the cDNA or gDNA that made up the material.

Original processing notes: How many nucleated cells were present was estimated from reference gene primer amplification. TCRdb's table, derived via immunoSEQ multiplex PCR, lists solely in-frame clones and lacks some. The V and J calls and the clone size are those of that table, but D and trimming were determined from the DNA. The sample consists of 150,000 to 200,000 clones, over 75% of them appearing once. CDR3 length equals 16 residues. V was pared by 5 bases and J by 6 bases, with 10 bases of the junction left unmatched. Germline V CDR1 and CDR2: SSHAT, FNYEAQ (reference sequence). Input material: peripheral blood. The sequence derives from an elderly woman with acute or convalescent COVID-19. The rearrangement links TRBV7-7 to TRBJ2-2, with 9 bases aligning to TRBD2. The CDR3 reads CASSPYSGSGAGELFF. CDR3 in DNA: TGTGCCAGCAGCCCCTATAGCGGGAGCGGCGCCGGGGAGCTGTTTTTT. The full variable domain, with the rest looked up from reference TRBV7-7 and TRBJ2-2, is GAGVSQSPRYKVTKRGQDVTLRCDPISSHATLYWYQQALGQGPEFLTYFNYEAQPDKSGLPSDRFSAERPEGSISTLTIQRTEQRDSAMYRCASSPYSGSGAGELFFGEGSRLTVL.